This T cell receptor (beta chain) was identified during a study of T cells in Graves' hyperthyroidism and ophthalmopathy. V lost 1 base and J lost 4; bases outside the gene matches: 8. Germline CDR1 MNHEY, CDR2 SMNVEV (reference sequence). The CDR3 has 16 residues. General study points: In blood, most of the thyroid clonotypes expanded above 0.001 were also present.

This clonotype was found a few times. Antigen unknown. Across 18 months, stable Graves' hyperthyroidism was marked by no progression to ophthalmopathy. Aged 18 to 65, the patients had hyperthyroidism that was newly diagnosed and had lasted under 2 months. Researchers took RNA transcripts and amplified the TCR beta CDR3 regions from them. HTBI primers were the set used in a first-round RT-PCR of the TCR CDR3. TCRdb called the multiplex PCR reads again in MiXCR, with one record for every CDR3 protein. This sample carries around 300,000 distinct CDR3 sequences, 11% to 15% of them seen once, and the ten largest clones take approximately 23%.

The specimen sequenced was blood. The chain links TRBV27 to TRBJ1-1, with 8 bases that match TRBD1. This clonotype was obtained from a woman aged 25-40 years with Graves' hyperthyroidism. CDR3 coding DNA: TGTGCCAGCAGTTTATTGGCAGGGGGCGGCGGCACTGAAGCTTTCTTT. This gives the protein CASSLLAGGGGTEAFF.